This TCR beta chain was recovered during a study of radiotherapy plus CTLA-4 blockade in lung cancer. This clone was seen just once. Clones were sequenced by immunoSEQ multiplex PCR, and TCRdb holds only the in-frame ones, with some missing. Of around 70,000 clones detected, about four fifths appear once; the ten largest clones hold approximately 4.1%. The starting material was peripheral blood, obtained from a patient treated with radiotherapy plus ipilimumab. This sequence was found in a human donor with non-small cell lung cancer who had a partial response to radiotherapy plus ipilimumab.

CDR3 nucleotide sequence: TGTGCCAGCAGCTTAATTCCTAGCAGGACGGATACGCAGTATTTT. This gives the protein CASSLIPSRTDTQYF. The chain is built from TRBV7-3 and TRBJ2-3, with D perhaps matching TRBD2 (5 bases). Germline V lookup: CDR1 SGHTA, CDR2 FQGTGA. CDR3 length: 15 residues. The V end lost 1 base, the J end lost 6 bases, and 14 bases lay between the germline ends.